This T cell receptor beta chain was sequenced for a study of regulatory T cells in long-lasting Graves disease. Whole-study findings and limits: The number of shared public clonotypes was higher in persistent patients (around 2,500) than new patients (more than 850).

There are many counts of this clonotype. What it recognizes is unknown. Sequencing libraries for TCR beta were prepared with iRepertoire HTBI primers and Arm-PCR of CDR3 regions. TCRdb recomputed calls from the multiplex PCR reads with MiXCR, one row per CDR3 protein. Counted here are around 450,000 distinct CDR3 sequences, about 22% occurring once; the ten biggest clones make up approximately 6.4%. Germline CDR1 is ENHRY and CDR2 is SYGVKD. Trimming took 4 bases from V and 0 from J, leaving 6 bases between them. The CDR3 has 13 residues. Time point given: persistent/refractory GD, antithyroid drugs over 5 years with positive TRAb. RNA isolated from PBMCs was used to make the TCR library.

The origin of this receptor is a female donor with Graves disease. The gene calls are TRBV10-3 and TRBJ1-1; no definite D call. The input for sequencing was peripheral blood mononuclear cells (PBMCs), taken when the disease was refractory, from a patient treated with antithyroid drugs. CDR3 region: CAISGHLNTEAFF. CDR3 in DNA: TGTGCCATCAGTGGTCACTTGAACACTGAAGCTTTCTTT.